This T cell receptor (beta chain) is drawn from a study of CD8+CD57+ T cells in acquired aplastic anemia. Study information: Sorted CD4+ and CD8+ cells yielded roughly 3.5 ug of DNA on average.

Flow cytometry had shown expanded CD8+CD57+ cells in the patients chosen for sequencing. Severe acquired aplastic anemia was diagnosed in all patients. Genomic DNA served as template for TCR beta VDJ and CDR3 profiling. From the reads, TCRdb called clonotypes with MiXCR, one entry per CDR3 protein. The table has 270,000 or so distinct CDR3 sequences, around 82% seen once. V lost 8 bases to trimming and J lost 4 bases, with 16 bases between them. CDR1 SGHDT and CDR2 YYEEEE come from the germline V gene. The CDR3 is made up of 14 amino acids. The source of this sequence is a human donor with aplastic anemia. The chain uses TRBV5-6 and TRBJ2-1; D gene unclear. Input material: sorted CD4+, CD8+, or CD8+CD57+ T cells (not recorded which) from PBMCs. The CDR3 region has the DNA TGTGCCAGTAGCCCACACCCACAGTACAATGAGCAGTTCTTC. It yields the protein CASSPHPQYNEQFF.